The 21 T cell receptor beta chains reported below all come from one sample, sequenced in a study of T cells in localized non-small cell lung cancer. Clones were read by immunoSEQ multiplex PCR, and TCRdb kept only the in-frame ones, dropping some. The table includes tens of thousands of clones, around four fifths detected once. The specimen comprised peripheral blood, sampled before any cancer treatment. These receptors all stem from a man aged 35 to 69 with stage I lung adenocarcinoma.

V usage is TRBV6-4 and J usage is TRBJ2-3; 8 nucleotides match TRBD2. V shed 4 bases, J shed 10 bases, and the junction held 4 bases outside the gene matches. This CDR3 has 12 residues. Germline CDR1 is MRHNA and CDR2 is SNTAGT. CDR3 nucleotides: TGTGCCAGCAGTGTATCGGGAGGGGCGCAGTATTTT. It is translated as CASSVSGGAQYF.

The chain couples TRBV28 to TRBJ1-2; 7 nucleotides align to TRBD1. From germline, CDR1 is MDHEN and CDR2 SYDVKM. CDR3 size: 15 residues. Trimming at V came to 4 bases and at J to 1 base, leaving 6 bases not matched to a gene. This chain's CDR3 is CASSSAGGNNYGYTF. The CDR3 nucleotides read TGTGCCAGCAGTTCAGCAGGGGGTAATAACTATGGCTACACCTTC.

The chain joins TRBV5-1 to TRBJ2-2; D is unresolved. V shed 4 bases and J shed 4 bases, with 14 bases lying between them. This CDR3 region has 15 residues. Germline loops: CDR1 SGHRS, CDR2 YFSETQ. The CDR3 sequence is CASSRMGGGTGELFF. The CDR3 DNA follows: TGCGCCAGCAGCCGAATGGGTGGCGGCACCGGGGAGCTGTTTTTT.

V and J are TRBV6-6 and TRBJ2-1; a possible D gene is TRBD1 (6 bases). V lost 5 bases, J lost 4 bases, and 15 bases lay in between. Germline CDR1 MNHNY, CDR2 SVGAGI (reference sequence). This CDR3 is built from 15 residues. The chain's CDR3 is CASSAPRQGYNEQFF. The CDR3 DNA is TGTGCCAGCAGTGCCCCGCGGCAGGGGTACAATGAGCAGTTCTTC.

V is TRBV11-2 and J is TRBJ2-7, with D possibly being TRBD1 or TRBD2 (5 bases each). Trimming took off 5 bases at V and 0 bases at J, with 17 bases between the two ends. This CDR3 comprises 16 residues. CDR1 is SGHAT, CDR2 FQNNGV, per germline. This chain's CDR3 is CASSPGPQVSSYEQYF. CDR3 coding DNA: TGTGCCAGCAGCCCGGGACCCCAGGTGAGCTCCTACGAGCAGTACTTC.

The J gene is TRBJ1-5, the V gene TRBV9, with D possibly matching TRBD1 (5 bases). Germline CDR1 and CDR2: SGDLS and YYNGEE. CDR3 length equals 16 residues. V was pared by 0 bases and J by 8 bases, with 18 bases between. The CDR3 protein is CASSVGGGDGSEPQHF. In DNA form, the CDR3 reads TGTGCCAGCAGCGTAGGGGGTGGGGACGGGAGCGAGCCCCAGCATTTT.

This chain uses TRBV5-4 with TRBJ2-5, with D perhaps matching TRBD2 (6 bases). Germline CDR1 and CDR2: SGHNT and YYREEE (reference sequence). V was clipped by 2 bases and J by 5 bases, with 10 bases between them. CDR3 length: 13 amino acids. The CDR3 loop reads CASSFGRGETQYF. The CDR3 bases are TGTGCCAGCAGCTTTGGCCGGGGGGAGACCCAGTACTTC.

This chain connects TRBV10-1 to TRBJ2-7, with TRBD2 matching 13 bases. Per germline, CDR1 WNHNN and CDR2 SYGVQD (reference sequence). This CDR3 is built from 14 residues. Trimming removed 8 bases from V and 7 bases from J; junction bases left unmatched: 8. The CDR3 loop reads CASGGTSGMGEQYF. The CDR3 DNA reads as TGCGCCAGCGGAGGGACTAGCGGGATGGGAGAGCAGTACTTC.

The chain has TRBV7-2 and TRBJ2-1, with 9 bases that match TRBD2. With V trimmed by 2 bases and J by 6 bases, 8 bases remained unmatched. The CDR3 sequence is 16 residues long. CDR1 SGHTA and CDR2 FQGNSA come from the germline V gene. The CDR3 here is CASSLKMAGGLNEQFF. The CDR3 nucleotides are TGTGCCAGCAGCTTAAAAATGGCGGGAGGGCTCAATGAGCAGTTCTTC. The full variable domain, rest sourced from reference TRBV7-2 and TRBJ2-1, is GAGVSQSPSNKVTEKGKDVELRCDPISGHTALYWYRQSLGQGLEFLIYFQGNSAPDKSGLPSDRFSAERTGGSVSTLTIQRTQQEDSAVYLCASSLKMAGGLNEQFFGPGTRLTVL.

A single count supports this clone. The genes are TRBV6-1 and TRBJ1-6; 11 nucleotides match TRBD1. The CDR3 has 15 residues. Germline V gene data show CDR1 as MNHNS and CDR2 as SASEGT. The J segment lost 10 bases and the V segment lost 1 base, leaving 3 bases of the junction unmatched. CDR3 DNA: TGTGCCAGCAGTGAAGGGGGGACAGGGGGATCACCCCTCCACTTT. The encoded protein is CASSEGGTGGSPLHF.

This chain joins TRBV30 and TRBJ2-7, with unresolved D. The germline CDR1 and CDR2 sequences are GTSNPN and SVGIG (reference sequence). Deletions cut 1 base from V and 1 base from J, with 2 bases between. The CDR3 totals 11 residues. The CDR3: CAWSGSYEQYF. The CDR3 bases are TGTGCCTGGAGTGGGTCCTACGAGCAGTACTTC.

This clone appeared once. The gene calls are TRBV7-6 and TRBJ2-2, with D perhaps TRBD1 or TRBD2 (6 bases each). This CDR3 has 13 residues. CDR1 is SGHVS and CDR2 is FNYEAQ in the germline V gene. Between the trimmed V and J ends, which lost 5 bases and 6 bases, there was a span of 10 bases. In DNA form, the CDR3 reads TGTGCCAGCAGCGCGGGACACGCCGGGGAGCTGTTTTTT. It codes for CASSAGHAGELFF. The entire variable domain, with the rest obtained from reference TRBV7-6 and TRBJ2-2, is as follows: GAGVSQSPRYKVTKRGQDVALRCDPISGHVSLYWYRQALGQGPEFLTYFNYEAQQDKSGLPNDRFSAERPEGSISTLTIQRTEQRDSAMYRCASSAGHAGELFFGEGSRLTVL.

The chain links TRBV15 to TRBJ1-3, with a tentative D call TRBD1 (6 bases). The V end was cut by 9 bases, the J end by 0 bases, with 18 bases between. This CDR3 has 16 residues. The V gene's germline CDR1 is LNHNV and CDR2 YYDKDF (reference sequence). The CDR3 DNA is TGTGCCACGCGGACAGCCGCCTCGAGCTCTGGAAACACCATATATTTT. As protein: CATRTAASSSGNTIYF.

In its sample, this clone was seen once. The V and J genes are TRBV6-1 and TRBJ2-5; 7 nucleotides match TRBD1. The CDR3 runs to 18 residues. V dropped 1 base and J dropped 7; count of bases not matched to a gene: 18. Germline CDR1 reads MNHNS; CDR2 reads SASEGT. The DNA for the CDR3 is TGTGCCAGCAGTGAAGTCTGGGGGACGGGACAGAGGAGAGGGACCCAGTACTTC. Translation: CASSEVWGTGQRRGTQYF.

This clone was counted a few times. The chain uses TRBV5-1 and TRBJ2-2; TRBD1 matches 8 bases. Germline V CDR1 and CDR2: SGHRS, YFSETQ. Trimming took 2 bases from V and 3 from J; bases not matched to a gene: 3. The length of the CDR3 is 15 residues. The CDR3 DNA sequence: TGCGCCAGCAGCTTCAGGGGGCTCGACACCGGGGAGCTGTTTTTT. The encoded protein is CASSFRGLDTGELFF.

This chain uses TRBV7-7 with TRBJ2-5; possible D gene TRBD2, 7 bases. CDR1 is SSHAT and CDR2 is FNYEAQ in the germline V gene (reference sequence). Trimming removed 6 bases from V and 4 bases from J, with 18 bases in between. The length of the CDR3 is 15 residues. The CDR3 DNA sequence: TGTGCCAGCAGTGCCGTTCAGGGGAGGGGAGAGACCCAGTACTTC. Protein: CASSAVQGRGETQYF.

The chain links TRBV18 to TRBJ1-1, with 8 bases matching TRBD1. This CDR3 has 12 residues. Trimming cost V 6 bases and J 8 bases; bases outside gene matches: 5. Per the germline V gene, CDR1 is KGHSH and CDR2 is LQKENI. CDR3 bases: TGTGCCAGCTCTTCCGGGACAGGCGAAGCTTTCTTT. As protein: CASSSGTGEAFF.

J is TRBJ2-5 and V is TRBV6-5; TRBD2 matches 9 bases. After removal of 0 bases from V and 1 base from J, the junction contained 0 bases not matched to a gene. The CDR3 loop spans 15 amino acids. Looked up from germline, CDR1 is MNHEY and CDR2 is SVGAGI. In DNA form, the CDR3 reads TGTGCCAGCAGTTACTCACTAGCGGGCCAAGAGACCCAGTACTTC. Translated, it gives CASSYSLAGQETQYF.

The rearrangement uses TRBV4-3 and TRBJ1-2; D gene ambiguous. The CDR3 is made up of 13 amino acids. V lost 3 bases and J lost 2, with 7 bases in between. Germline CDR1 LGHNA, CDR2 YSLEER. Here the CDR3 DNA reads TGCGCCAGCAGCCATTTAAAAAACTATGGCTACACCTTC. Its protein is CASSHLKNYGYTF.

The chain couples TRBV6-1 to TRBJ2-3, with 10 bases lining up with TRBD2. The junction had 19 bases not matched to a gene; V was cut back by 4 bases and J by 6 bases. The CDR3 has 19 amino acids. The V gene's germline CDR1 is MNHNS and CDR2 SASEGT. Written as DNA, the CDR3 is TGTGCCAGCAGTGTTAGGGGAAACGGCCTCCTAGCGGGAGTCGATACGCAGTATTTT. Translation gives CASSVRGNGLLAGVDTQYF.

This clone came up once. The rearrangement joins TRBV18 to TRBJ1-2; unclear D gene. The CDR3 is made up of 15 amino acids. Per germline, CDR1 KGHSH and CDR2 LQKENI. Trimming removed 3 bases from V and 7 bases from J, with 18 bases in between. The CDR3 nucleotides are TGTGCCAGCTCACCCTCAGGAGGTGGCGCGAGTGGCTACACCTTC. This encodes CASSPSGGGASGYTF.